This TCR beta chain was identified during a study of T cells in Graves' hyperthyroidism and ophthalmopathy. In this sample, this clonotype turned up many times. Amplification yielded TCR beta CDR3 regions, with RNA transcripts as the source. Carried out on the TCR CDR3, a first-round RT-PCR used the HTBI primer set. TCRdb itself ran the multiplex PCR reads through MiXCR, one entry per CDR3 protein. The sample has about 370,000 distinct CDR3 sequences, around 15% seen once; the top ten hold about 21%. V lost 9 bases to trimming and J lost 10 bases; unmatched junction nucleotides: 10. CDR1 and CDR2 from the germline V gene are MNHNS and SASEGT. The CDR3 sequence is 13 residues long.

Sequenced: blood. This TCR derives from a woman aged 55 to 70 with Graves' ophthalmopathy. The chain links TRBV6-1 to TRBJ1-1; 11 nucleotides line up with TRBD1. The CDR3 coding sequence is TGTGCCAGTTCCGGGACAGGGGGTTTAGTAGCTTTCTTT. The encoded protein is CASSGTGGLVAFF.